These 29 T cell receptor beta chains originate from one sample sequenced in a study of blood T cell repertoires in COVID-19. The assay was immunoSEQ multiplex PCR, and TCRdb's table has in-frame clones only and misses some. The sample has over 110,000 clones, around 87% seen once. The sequencing input was PBMCs or T cells enriched from blood (not recorded which). These receptors originate from a man in his fifties or sixties who had recovered from COVID-19.

The genes are TRBV3-1 (or the pseudogene TRBV3-2) and TRBJ1-3, with D uncertain. Per germline, CDR1 LGHDT and CDR2 YNNKEL (reference sequence). Trimming cost V 0 bases and J 4 bases, with 10 bases left between them. The CDR3 loop spans 15 amino acids. Written as DNA, the CDR3 is TGTGCCAGCAGCCAAGATGGGGAGGAGGGAAACACCATATATTTT. It encodes CASSQDGEEGNTIYF.

This chain links TRBV11-2 with TRBJ2-7; possible D gene TRBD1, 6 bases. CDR3 length equals 14 residues. Germline V gene sequence: CDR1 SGHAT, CDR2 FQNNGV. V shed 1 base and J shed 3 bases, with 10 bases lying between them. Here the CDR3 DNA reads TGTGCCAGCAGCTTAGGGGGGCTGGACTACGAGCAGTACTTC. It yields the protein CASSLGGLDYEQYF.

The J gene is TRBJ2-1, the V gene TRBV7-9; perhaps TRBD2 as D (6 bases). V lost 5 bases and J lost 12, with 14 bases in between. CDR3 length equals 12 residues. Per the germline V gene, CDR1 is SEHNR and CDR2 is FQNEAQ (reference sequence). CDR3 sequence (DNA): TGTGCCAGCAGCCATACTAGCACGGGGCAGTTCTTC. Translating it yields CASSHTSTGQFF.

The chain couples TRBV28 to TRBJ2-1; 7 nucleotides agree with TRBD1. Germline-derived CDR1 and CDR2 are MDHEN and SYDVKM. V lost 6 bases and J lost 9; bases outside the gene matches: 8. This CDR3 has 13 amino acids. For the CDR3, the DNA is TGTGCCAGCAGACCGGGGACAGTTGGTGAGCAGTTCTTC. Its protein is CASRPGTVGEQFF.

CDR3 sequence reads: CASSEVNEQFF. CDR3 nucleotide sequence: TGTGCCAGCAGTGAAGTAAATGAGCAGTTCTTC. This chain uses TRBV2 with TRBJ2-1; no definite D call. Trimming left V 1 base short and J 7 bases short, with 2 bases between. The CDR3 runs to 11 residues. The V gene's germline CDR1 is SNHLY and CDR2 FYNNEI.

J is TRBJ1-4 and V is TRBV9; 11 bases fit TRBD1. Germline CDR1 and CDR2: SGDLS and YYNGEE. The J segment lost 8 bases and the V segment lost 3 bases, leaving 3 bases of the junction unmatched. The length of the CDR3 is 14 residues. The CDR3 reads CASSARTGGEKLFF. The CDR3 DNA reads TGTGCCAGCAGCGCCAGGACAGGGGGCGAAAAACTGTTTTTT.

The chain joins TRBV3-1 (or the pseudogene TRBV3-2) to TRBJ2-2, with D uncertain. There are 15 residues in the CDR3. Trimming took off 0 bases at V and 3 bases at J, with 8 bases between the two ends. Germline V lookup: CDR1 LGHDT, CDR2 YNNKEL (reference sequence). CDR3 nucleotides: TGTGCCAGCAGCCAAGATCCGTCGGACACCGGGGAGCTGTTTTTT. Translated: CASSQDPSDTGELFF.

In its sample, this clone was seen a few times. The chain couples TRBV28 to TRBJ2-7, with 9 positions matching TRBD1. The junction had 13 bases not matched to a gene; V was cut back by 8 bases and J by 2 bases. The CDR3 is made up of 16 amino acids. Looked up from germline, CDR1 is MDHEN and CDR2 is SYDVKM. The CDR3 region is CASGRDRDFYAYEQYF. DNA for the CDR3: TGTGCCAGCGGCAGGGACAGGGACTTCTATGCCTACGAGCAGTACTTC.

The gene calls are TRBV7-9 and TRBJ1-1; D remains unclear. V lost 7 bases and J lost 4, with 16 bases in between. The CDR3 is made up of 14 amino acids. CDR1 is SEHNR, CDR2 FQNEAQ, per germline (reference sequence). The CDR3 DNA reads as TGTGCCAGCATTAAGGGAGGCCTGGTCACTGAAGCTTTCTTT. Protein: CASIKGGLVTEAFF.

This clone was seen once. J is TRBJ2-7 and V is TRBV29-1; the match to TRBD2 covers 10 bases. This CDR3 is built from 12 residues. The ends lost 7 bases at V and 5 bases at J; junction bases unmatched: 5. The germline CDR1 and CDR2 sequences are SQVTM and ANQGSEA. CDR3 in DNA: TGCAGCGGTACTAGCGGGACCCACGAGCAGTACTTC. It specifies CSGTSGTHEQYF.

The sample holds a few counts of this clone. This chain connects TRBV23-1 to TRBJ1-1, with a possible D match to TRBD1 (5 bases). TRBV23-1 is an open reading frame whose function is uncertain. V lost 0 bases to trimming and J lost 1 base, with 9 bases between them. This CDR3 is 15 amino acids long. The CDR3 protein is CASSQSTTANTEAFF. The DNA of the CDR3 is TGCGCCAGCAGTCAATCGACGACAGCGAACACTGAAGCTTTCTTT.

The chain couples TRBV5-6 to TRBJ2-1; 14 bases agree with TRBD2. J lost 7 bases, V lost 0 bases, and 9 bases had no gene match. Germline lookup yields CDR1 SGHDT and CDR2 YYEEEE. This CDR3 is 18 amino acids long. As DNA, the CDR3 is TGTGCCAGCAGCTTGGGGTTCCCCGGGACTAGCGGGGGAAATGAGCAGTTCTTC. Protein product: CASSLGFPGTSGGNEQFF.

V gene TRBV6-5 combines with J gene TRBJ2-2; 7 bases map to TRBD2. CDR3 size: 13 residues. With V trimmed by 7 bases and J by 6 bases, 5 bases remained unmatched. CDR1 is MNHEY and CDR2 is SVGAGI in the germline V gene. CDR3 bases: TGTGCCAGCATTGCGGGGGTCGCCGGGGAGCTGTTTTTT. It encodes CASIAGVAGELFF.

This chain uses TRBV10-3 with TRBJ1-5; weak D call: TRBD1 (5 bases). The germline CDR1 and CDR2 sequences are ENHRY and SYGVKD. The CDR3 consists of 13 residues. V was trimmed by 6 bases and J by 4 bases, leaving 10 bases between them. CDR3 sequence reads: CAIRPEGNQPQHF. As DNA, the CDR3 is TGTGCCATCAGGCCGGAGGGGAATCAGCCCCAGCATTTT.

The chain employs TRBV4-2 and TRBJ2-1; a weak D match, TRBD2 (6 bases). V was trimmed by 1 base and J by 0 bases, leaving 10 bases between them. Looked up from germline, CDR1 is LGHNA and CDR2 is YNFKEQ. The CDR3 is 16 amino acids. The chain's CDR3 is CASSQAAGFSYNEQFF. For the CDR3, the DNA is TGTGCCAGCAGCCAAGCCGCGGGGTTCTCCTACAATGAGCAGTTCTTC.

The chain is built from TRBV19 and TRBJ2-5; 10 bases agree with TRBD2. The CDR3 consists of 15 residues. Germline V gene sequence: CDR1 LNHDA, CDR2 SQIVND (reference sequence). With V trimmed by 5 bases and J by 5 bases, 8 bases remained unmatched. This CDR3 is CASSPLSGRDETQYF. CDR3 sequence (DNA): TGTGCCAGTAGTCCCCTCAGCGGGAGGGATGAGACCCAGTACTTC.

The V and J genes are TRBV5-1 and TRBJ1-3; D remains ambiguous. CDR1 SGHRS and CDR2 YFSETQ come from the germline V gene. The length of the CDR3 is 16 residues. The ends were cut back, 1 base at V and 1 base at J, with 12 bases in the middle. CDR3 coding DNA: TGCGCCAGCAGCTTGAAACTCCACGGTTCTGGAAACACCATATATTTT. Its protein product is CASSLKLHGSGNTIYF.

There are a few counts of this clone. The chain links TRBV12-3 or TRBV12-4 to TRBJ1-6, with D hard to call. Trimming removed 5 bases from V and 8 bases from J, with 10 bases in between. The CDR3 consists of 13 residues. CDR3 DNA: TGTGCCAGCAGTGGCTTGACATATTCACCCCTCCACTTT. Translating it yields CASSGLTYSPLHF.

The chain recombines TRBV19 with TRBJ1-1; no definite D call. The ends were cut back, 5 bases at V and 3 bases at J, with 10 bases in the middle. Per the germline V gene, CDR1 is LNHDA and CDR2 is SQIVND (reference sequence). The length of the CDR3 is 13 residues. The CDR3 loop is CASSQRGHTEAFF. CDR3 sequence (DNA): TGTGCCAGTAGTCAACGGGGTCACACTGAAGCTTTCTTT. Filled out from reference TRBV19 and TRBJ1-1, the complete variable domain reads DGGITQSPKYLFRKEGQNVTLSCEQNLNHDAMYWYRQDPGQGLRLIYYSQIVNDFQKGDIAEGYSVSREKKESFPLTVTSAQKNPTAFYLCASSQRGHTEAFFGQGTRLTVV.

This chain links TRBV5-1 with TRBJ2-1; possibly TRBD1 for D (6 bases). With 5 bases removed from V and 1 base from J, the gap between germline ends came to 13 bases. The CDR3 runs 15 residues. Germline lookup yields CDR1 SGHRS and CDR2 YFSETQ. CDR3 sequence: CASRTQGTSYNEQFF. CDR3 DNA: TGCGCCAGCAGAACGCAGGGGACGTCCTACAATGAGCAGTTCTTC. The variable domain in full, completed from reference TRBV5-1 and TRBJ2-1, reads KAGVTQTPRYLIKTRGQQVTLSCSPISGHRSVSWYQQTPGQGLQFLFEYFSETQRNKGNFPGRFSGRQFSNSRSEMNVSTLELGDSALYLCASRTQGTSYNEQFFGPGTRLTVL.

The chain joins TRBV5-1 to TRBJ2-1, with 12 nucleotides matching TRBD2. Per the germline V gene, CDR1 is SGHRS and CDR2 is YFSETQ. This CDR3 has 19 amino acids. V lost 5 bases, J lost 5 bases, and 17 bases stayed unmatched. The CDR3 reads CASSYEGLAGGFNHNEQFF. The DNA for the CDR3 is TGCGCCAGCAGTTACGAAGGCCTAGCGGGGGGGTTTAACCACAATGAGCAGTTCTTC.

The rearrangement links TRBV28 to TRBJ2-5; no reliable D call. V was clipped by 2 bases and J by 2 bases, with 9 bases between them. In germline, CDR1 is MDHEN, CDR2 SYDVKM. This CDR3 has 14 residues. CDR3 in DNA: TGTGCCAGCAGTTTAATGGCAGATCAAGAGACCCAGTACTTC. This gives the protein CASSLMADQETQYF.

V gene TRBV6-1 combines with J gene TRBJ2-3; D not resolved. Trimming left V 2 bases short and J 1 base short, with 7 bases between. The CDR3 has 14 amino acids. The germline CDR1 and CDR2 sequences are MNHNS and SASEGT. For the CDR3, the DNA is TGTGCCAGCAGTGAAAAAGGAGGCACAGATACGCAGTATTTT. This translates into CASSEKGGTDTQYF.

This chain joins TRBV2 and TRBJ2-7; 15 bases map to TRBD2. This CDR3 contains 19 residues. With 6 bases clipped from V and 0 bases from J, the junction kept 12 bases outside the gene matches. Germline V CDR1 and CDR2: SNHLY, FYNNEI. The CDR3: CASRDPGLAGGQYSYEQYF. CDR3 bases: TGTGCCAGCAGGGATCCGGGACTAGCGGGAGGCCAATACTCCTACGAGCAGTACTTC.

This clone was recorded many times. The J gene is TRBJ2-7, the V gene TRBV29-1, with 12 bases lining up with TRBD1. This CDR3 has 14 residues. V gave up 2 bases and J gave up 7 bases; unmatched junction bases: 6. Germline assignment: CDR1 SQVTM and CDR2 ANQGSEA. In DNA, the CDR3 is TGCAGCGTTGAATCGGGACAGGGGGCCCAAGAGCAGTACTTC. It codes for CSVESGQGAQEQYF.

The chain combines TRBV7-6 with TRBJ1-4; a possible D gene is TRBD1 (5 bases). This CDR3 is 14 amino acids long. V was cut by 3 bases and J by 8 bases, with 13 bases left in between. Germline V CDR1 and CDR2: SGHVS, FNYEAQ. The CDR3 here is CASSFQGFQEKLFF. DNA for the CDR3: TGTGCCAGCAGCTTTCAGGGTTTCCAGGAAAAACTGTTTTTT. The full variable domain, its missing parts supplied by reference TRBV7-6 and TRBJ1-4, is GAGVSQSPRYKVTKRGQDVALRCDPISGHVSLYWYRQALGQGPEFLTYFNYEAQQDKSGLPNDRFSAERPEGSISTLTIQRTEQRDSAMYRCASSFQGFQEKLFFGSGTQLSVL.

J is TRBJ2-1 and V is TRBV20-1; D is unresolved. The length of the CDR3 is 11 residues. In germline, CDR1 is DFQATT, CDR2 SNEGSKA (reference sequence). V was pared by 2 bases and J by 6 bases, with 5 bases between. The CDR3 protein is CSARRSNEQFF. CDR3 coding DNA: TGCAGTGCTAGACGGAGCAATGAGCAGTTCTTC.

The rearrangement uses TRBV9 and TRBJ1-2, with TRBD1 matching over 7 bases. The CDR3 has 14 residues. V lost 0 bases and J lost 2; bases outside the gene matches: 1. Germline V gene sequence: CDR1 SGDLS, CDR2 YYNGEE. The CDR3 DNA reads as TGTGCCAGCAGCGTAGAGGGACAGAACTATGGCTACACCTTC. Its protein is CASSVEGQNYGYTF.

The chain joins TRBV27 to TRBJ2-1; TRBD2 agrees at 9 bases. CDR3 length: 15 residues. The V gene's germline CDR1 is MNHEY and CDR2 SMNVEV (reference sequence). V shed 4 bases and J 4 bases; nucleotides not matched to a gene: 5. CDR3 sequence: CASSWGGGVYNEQFF. For the CDR3, the DNA is TGTGCCAGCAGTTGGGGCGGGGGGGTGTACAATGAGCAGTTCTTC.